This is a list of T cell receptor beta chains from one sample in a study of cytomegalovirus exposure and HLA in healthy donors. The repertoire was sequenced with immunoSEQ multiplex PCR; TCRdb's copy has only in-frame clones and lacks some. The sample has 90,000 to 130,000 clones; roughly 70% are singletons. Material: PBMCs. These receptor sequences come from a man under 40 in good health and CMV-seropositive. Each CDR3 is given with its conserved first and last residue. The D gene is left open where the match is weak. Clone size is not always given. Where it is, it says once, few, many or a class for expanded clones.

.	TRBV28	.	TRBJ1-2	TGTGCCAGCAGTTTGGGCCATCATCGGGGGAATGGCTACACCTTC	CASSLGHHRGNGYTF
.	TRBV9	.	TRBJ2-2	TGTGCCAGCAGCGTAGAGTCACCCGGGAAGGCCGGGGAGCTGTTTTTT	CASSVESPGKAGELFF
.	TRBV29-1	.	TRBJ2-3	TGCAGCGTCCTTGAAGATGGCCAGGGTTGGACAGATACGCAGTATTTT	CSVLEDGQGWTDTQYF
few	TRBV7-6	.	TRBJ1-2	TGTGCCAGCAGCTCCTTAGGGGGAGAGGCCCCCAACTATGGCTACACCTTC	CASSSLGGEAPNYGYTF
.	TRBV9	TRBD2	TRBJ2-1	TGTGCCAGCAGCGTGCTAGCGGATAGCTCCTACAATGAGCAGTTCTTC	CASSVLADSSYNEQFF
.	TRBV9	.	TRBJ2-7	TGTGCCAGCAGCGTAGCGGTGGGCAGCTACGAGCAGTACTTC	CASSVAVGSYEQYF
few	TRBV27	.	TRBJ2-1	TGTGCCAGCAGTCCCGACTTCAATGAGCAGTTCTTC	CASSPDFNEQFF
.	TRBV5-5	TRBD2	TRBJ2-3	TGTGCCAGCAGCTTGGAAGGCGGGGGGGCAGATACGCAGTATTTT	CASSLEGGGADTQYF
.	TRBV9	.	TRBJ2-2	TGTGCCAGCAGCGTAGAAACAGAGAACACCGGGGAGCTGTTTTTT	CASSVETENTGELFF
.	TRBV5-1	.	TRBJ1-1	TGCGCCAGCAAGGGAGAGACTGAAGCTTTCTTT	CASKGETEAFF
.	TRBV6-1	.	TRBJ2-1	TGTGCCAGCCAGCTAGTTGCCTTCAACAATGAGCAGTTCTTC	CASQLVAFNNEQFF
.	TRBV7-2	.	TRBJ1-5	TGTGCCAGCAGCGAACGTGTTAGCAGGGCCGGCAATCAGCCCCAGCATTTT	CASSERVSRAGNQPQHF
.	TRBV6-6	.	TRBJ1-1	TGTGCCAGCACCTATTTCTCAAGCGCTGAAGCTTTCTTT	CASTYFSSAEAFF
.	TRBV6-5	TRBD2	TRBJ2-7	TGTGCCAGCAGACAAACCGGGACTAGTAACTACGAGCAGTACTTC	CASRQTGTSNYEQYF
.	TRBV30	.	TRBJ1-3	TGTGCCTGGAGTGTGCTTGGACACTCTGGAAACACCATATATTTT	CAWSVLGHSGNTIYF
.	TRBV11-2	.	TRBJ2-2	TGTGCCAGCAGCTTAGCTCACACCGGGGAGCTGTTTTTT	CASSLAHTGELFF
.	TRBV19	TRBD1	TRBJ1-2	TGTGCCAGTAGTCCCCGGGACAGAGTTTATGGCTACACCTTC	CASSPRDRVYGYTF
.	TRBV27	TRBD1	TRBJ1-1	TGTGCCAGCAGTTTGACAGGGTTGAACACTGAAGCTTTCTTT	CASSLTGLNTEAFF
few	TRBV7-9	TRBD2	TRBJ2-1	TGTTCCAGCAGCTTTTATCGACTAGCGGGGAGTAAAGAGCAGTTCTTC	CSSSFYRLAGSKEQFF
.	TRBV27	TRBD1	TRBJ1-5	TGTGCCAGCAGTTTAGGGACAGGGGGCAATCAGCCCCAGCATTTT	CASSLGTGGNQPQHF
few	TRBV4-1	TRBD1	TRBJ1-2	TGCGCCAGCAGCCAAGATCGGGACAGGGGCCCGAGCTACACCTTC	CASSQDRDRGPSYTF
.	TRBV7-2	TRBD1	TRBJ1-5	TGTGCCAGCAGCTTTTCGACAGGGGGGAATCAGCCCCAGCATTTT	CASSFSTGGNQPQHF
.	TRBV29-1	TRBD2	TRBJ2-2	TGCAGCGTTCGGGGAGGGGAGATCGGGGAGCTGTTTTTT	CSVRGGEIGELFF
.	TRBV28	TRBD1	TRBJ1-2	TGTGCCAGCAGTTTATTTGGGGACAGGGGATCCGGCTACACCTTC	CASSLFGDRGSGYTF
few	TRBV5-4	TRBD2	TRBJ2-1	TGTGCCAGCAGCCTTGAGTTGGGACTAGGGATTGAGCAGTTCTTC	CASSLELGLGIEQFF
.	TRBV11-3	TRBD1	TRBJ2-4	TGTGCCAGCAGCCCTTCGGGACAGGGGCCGAGAAACATTCAGTACTTC	CASSPSGQGPRNIQYF
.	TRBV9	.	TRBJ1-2	TGTGCCAGCAGCGACAGGGTTAACTATGGCTACACCTTC	CASSDRVNYGYTF
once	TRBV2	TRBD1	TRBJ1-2	TGTGCCAGCAGTGAGCCGGGACAGGGCTCGTCTAACTATGGCTACACCTTC	CASSEPGQGSSNYGYTF
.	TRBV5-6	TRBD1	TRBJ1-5	TGTGCCAGCAGCTTGGCACAGGGGATTCAGCCCCAGCATTTT	CASSLAQGIQPQHF
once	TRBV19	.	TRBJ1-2	TGTGCCAGTAGTATAGATCGGGGGGAAGGAGGCTACACCTTC	CASSIDRGEGGYTF
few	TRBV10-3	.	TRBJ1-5	TGTGCCATCAGTGAACGACAGTCCGATCAGCCCCAGCATTTT	CAISERQSDQPQHF
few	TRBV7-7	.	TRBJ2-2	TGTGCTAGCAGCCCGACAGGGAACACCGGGGAGCTGTTTTTT	CASSPTGNTGELFF
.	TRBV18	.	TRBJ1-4	TGTGCCAGCTCACCAAGCGGGCAGAATGAAAAACTGTTTTTT	CASSPSGQNEKLFF
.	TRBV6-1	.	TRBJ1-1	TGTGCCAGCAGTGAACAGGTTAACACTGAAGCTTTCTTT	CASSEQVNTEAFF
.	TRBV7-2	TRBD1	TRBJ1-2	TGTGCCAGCAGCTCGACAGGGTTCTGGGGCTACACCTTC	CASSSTGFWGYTF
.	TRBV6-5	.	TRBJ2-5	TGTGCCAGCAGTTACTCGAGGGTACAAGAGACCCAGTACTTC	CASSYSRVQETQYF
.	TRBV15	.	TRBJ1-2	TGTGCCACCAGCAGAGATATCAGGGATAACTATGGCTACACCTTC	CATSRDIRDNYGYTF
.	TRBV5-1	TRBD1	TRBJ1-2	TGCGCCAGCAGCTTGGTTACACAGGGGGCGGATGGCTACACCTTC	CASSLVTQGADGYTF
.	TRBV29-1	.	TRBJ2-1	TGCAGCGCCGGGACCTACAATGAGCAGTTCTTC	CSAGTYNEQFF
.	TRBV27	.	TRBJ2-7	TGTGCCAGCAGTTTAAGCAGGGCCGGCCGCTACGAGCAGTACTTC	CASSLSRAGRYEQYF
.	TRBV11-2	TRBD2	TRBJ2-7	TGTGCCAGCAGCCCCGCCGGGGGGGCCTACGAGCAGTACTTC	CASSPAGGAYEQYF
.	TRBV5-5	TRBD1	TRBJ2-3	TGTGCCAGCAGCTTATCGACAGGGAGCACAGATACGCAGTATTTT	CASSLSTGSTDTQYF
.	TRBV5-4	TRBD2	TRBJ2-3	TGTGCCAGCAGCCCTGAACCATTAGCGGGTTTTTCTAGCACAGATACGCAGTATTTT	CASSPEPLAGFSSTDTQYF
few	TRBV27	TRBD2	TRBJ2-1	TGTGCCAGCAATCCCAATAGCGGGGGCCCGAGGGGCTACAATGAGCAGTTCTTC	CASNPNSGGPRGYNEQFF
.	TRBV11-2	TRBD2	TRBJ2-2	TGTGCCAGCAGCTTAGGCGGACTAGCACGGGGTAACCACGGGGAGCTGTTTTTT	CASSLGGLARGNHGELFF
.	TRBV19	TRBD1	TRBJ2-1	TGTGCCAGTAGCCATCCCGGGACAGGGGAATATTGGCAGTTCTTC	CASSHPGTGEYWQFF
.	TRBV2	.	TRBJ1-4	TGTGCCAGCAACCCGGGGGGGGGCGACAGAAAACTGTTTTTT	CASNPGGGDRKLFF
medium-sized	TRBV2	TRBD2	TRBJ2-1	TGTGCCAGCACCCGGCGAGGGACTAGTGACAATGAGCAGTTCTTC	CASTRRGTSDNEQFF